The 22 T cell receptor beta chains listed next were all sequenced from one sample in a study of blood T cells in healthy people across ages. A second PCR of roughly 7 to 11 cycles used a sample-barcoded 5' primer and a J-beta primer mix. TCRdb itself ran the 5' RACE reads through MiXCR, one entry per CDR3 protein. The sample has about 640,000 distinct CDR3 sequences; 58% are singletons. Material for sequencing was blood. These receptors were collected from a man aged 55 to 70 in good health.

CDR3 amino acids: CASRLAGGGTDTQYF. The CDR3 region has the DNA TGTGCCAGCAGGCTAGCGGGGGGGGGCACAGATACGCAGTATTTT. The V call is TRBV12-3 or TRBV12-4, the J call TRBJ2-3; 12 nucleotides line up with TRBD2. With V trimmed by 6 bases and J by 1 base, 2 bases remained unmatched. CDR3 length equals 15 residues.

This chain uses TRBV3-1 with TRBJ1-2, with 9 positions matching TRBD1. Germline V gives CDR1 LGHDT, CDR2 YNNKEL (reference sequence). The CDR3 runs 16 residues. The V gene end was trimmed by 0 bases and the J gene end by 2 bases; junction bases not matched to a gene: 4. CDR3 sequence: CASSQESGQGNYGYTF. The CDR3 DNA reads TGTGCCAGCAGCCAAGAGAGCGGACAGGGGAACTATGGCTACACCTTC. The full variable domain, its missing parts supplied by reference TRBV3-1 and TRBJ1-2, is DTAVSQTPKYLVTQMGNDKSIKCEQNLGHDTMYWYKQDSKKFLKIMFSYNNKELIINETVPNRFSPKSPDKAHLNLHINSLELGDSAVYFCASSQESGQGNYGYTFGSGTRLTVV.

The chain joins TRBV7-2 to TRBJ1-1; 7 nucleotides line up with TRBD1. The CDR3 totals 15 residues. Germline values: CDR1 SGHTA, CDR2 FQGNSA. J gave up 3 bases and V 5 bases, and 9 bases lay outside the gene matches. The CDR3, as DNA: TGTGCCAGCAGCACCCGGACAGGCTTAGACACTGAAGCTTTCTTT. Its translation: CASSTRTGLDTEAFF.

The chain couples TRBV7-6 to TRBJ2-1; 11 bases are a match to TRBD2. CDR1 SGHVS and CDR2 FNYEAQ come from the germline V gene. J gave up 7 bases and V 5 bases, and 10 bases lay outside the gene matches. This CDR3 contains 16 residues. The CDR3: CASSRGARLAGNEQFF. DNA for the CDR3: TGTGCCAGCAGCCGGGGCGCCCGACTAGCGGGGAATGAGCAGTTCTTC.

This clonotype has a count of ten or more. The J gene is TRBJ1-2, the V gene TRBV11-2, with D hard to call. This CDR3 contains 13 residues. The germline V gene has CDR1 SGHAT and CDR2 FQNNGV. V dropped 4 bases and J dropped 1 base, with 7 bases sitting between them. CDR3 DNA: TGTGCCAGCAGCTCCGGATATAACTATGGCTACACCTTC. Its translation is CASSSGYNYGYTF. The entire variable domain, with the rest obtained from reference TRBV11-2 and TRBJ1-2, is as follows: EAGVAQSPRYKIIEKRQSVAFWCNPISGHATLYWYQQILGQGPKLLIQFQNNGVVDDSQLPKDRFSAERLKGVDSTLKIQPAKLEDSAVYLCASSSGYNYGYTFGSGTRLTVV.

There are a few counts of this clonotype. This rearrangement joins TRBV10-3 to TRBJ2-1; unclear D gene. The germline gives CDR1 ENHRY, CDR2 SYGVKD. Trimming took 4 bases from V and 8 from J, leaving 12 bases between them. This CDR3 comprises 13 residues. In DNA form, the CDR3 reads TGTGCCATCAGTGCCTCCCCTTACGATGAGCAGTTCTTC. This gives the protein CAISASPYDEQFF.

This clonotype has only a few counts. CDR3 nucleotides: TGCGCCAGCAGCCAAGTGGGGTCGTTAGGCACTGAAGCTTTCTTT. Protein: CASSQVGSLGTEAFF. The genes are TRBV4-1 and TRBJ1-1; D is unclear. The length of the CDR3 is 15 residues. Looked up from germline, CDR1 is MGHRA and CDR2 is YSYEKL. V lost 1 base to trimming and J lost 4 bases, with 13 bases between them.

In its sample, this clonotype was seen once. This chain joins TRBV29-1 and TRBJ2-3, with 9 nucleotides matching TRBD1. Germline V gives CDR1 SQVTM, CDR2 ANQGSEA. V shed 6 bases, J shed 4 bases, and the junction held 5 bases outside the gene matches. The CDR3 spans 13 residues. The CDR3 coding sequence is TGCAGCGTCGGGGACAGGGCGGCAGATACGCAGTATTTT. Amino acids: CSVGDRAADTQYF.

This chain uses TRBV5-1 with TRBJ2-5; weak D call: TRBD1 (6 bases). The CDR3 totals 15 residues. CDR1 is SGHRS, CDR2 YFSETQ, per germline. Trimming cost V 3 bases and J 0 bases, with 12 bases left between them. In DNA, the CDR3 is TGCGCCAGCAGCTCAGGGGACAAGTACCAAGAGACCCAGTACTTC. Translating gives CASSSGDKYQETQYF.

The chain couples TRBV12-3 or TRBV12-4 to TRBJ2-7; D call uncertain. This CDR3 has 12 amino acids. V was cut by 4 bases and J by 7 bases, with 11 bases left in between. CDR3 nucleotide sequence: TGTGCCAGCAGTTCCCGGGCCCCTGAGCAGTACTTC. Its translation: CASSSRAPEQYF.

This clonotype was detected only a few times. The chain couples TRBV5-1 to TRBJ1-2, with D tentatively TRBD1 (5 bases). From germline, CDR1 is SGHRS and CDR2 YFSETQ. CDR3 length: 14 amino acids. The ends were cut back, 0 bases at V and 4 bases at J, with 10 bases in the middle. This CDR3 reads CASSLAGAPYGYTF. For the CDR3, the DNA is TGCGCCAGCAGCTTGGCCGGGGCCCCCTATGGCTACACCTTC.

This clonotype was detected a few times. One junction end does not reproduce the germline sequence, and a read error may be involved. The chain is built from TRBV12-3 or TRBV12-4 and TRBJ2-7, with TRBD1 as a possible D gene (5 bases). There are 14 residues in the CDR3. CDR3 region: CAGSFRRQSQEQYF. The CDR3 nucleotides read TGTGCCGGCAGTTTCAGAAGACAGTCGCAGGAGCAGTACTTC.

This chain uses TRBV29-1 with TRBJ1-2; 7 bases are a match to TRBD1. Germline V lookup: CDR1 SQVTM, CDR2 ANQGSEA. Trimming at V came to 6 bases and at J to 3 bases, leaving 4 bases not matched to a gene. This CDR3 comprises 12 residues. The CDR3 sequence is CSVGDRDYGYTF. As DNA, the CDR3 is TGCAGCGTCGGCGACAGGGACTATGGCTACACCTTC. The variable domain in full, completed from reference TRBV29-1 and TRBJ1-2, reads SAVISQKPSRDICQRGTSLTIQCQVDSQVTMMFWYRQQPGQSLTLIATANQGSEATYESGFVIDKFPISRPNLTFSTLTVSNMSPEDSSIYLCSVGDRDYGYTFGSGTRLTVV.

There are a few counts of this clonotype. This rearrangement joins TRBV5-1 to TRBJ2-3, with D maybe TRBD2 (6 bases). Germline V CDR1 and CDR2: SGHRS, YFSETQ. Trimming stripped 6 bases from V and 4 bases from J, with 6 bases between. The CDR3 spans 11 residues. The CDR3 DNA reads TGCGCCAGCACTAGCGCAGATACGCAGTATTTT. It specifies CASTSADTQYF.

This clonotype has a handful of counts. This chain connects TRBV13 to TRBJ2-5; 8 nucleotides align to TRBD2. The J segment lost 6 bases and the V segment lost 2 bases, leaving 11 bases of the junction unmatched. Germline V gene lookup returns CDR1 PRHDT and CDR2 FYEKMQ (reference sequence). The CDR3 totals 16 residues. The CDR3: CASSLRSAGGGKTQYF. DNA for the CDR3: TGTGCCAGCAGCTTACGAAGTGCGGGGGGCGGAAAGACCCAGTACTTC. The full variable domain, with the rest looked up from reference TRBV13 and TRBJ2-5, is AAGVIQSPRHLIKEKRETATLKCYPIPRHDTVYWYQQGPGQDPQFLISFYEKMQSDKGSIPDRFSAQQFSDYHSELNMSSLELGDSALYFCASSLRSAGGGKTQYFGPGTRLLVL.

The genes are TRBV27 and TRBJ2-7; 7 bases are a match to TRBD1. The CDR3 totals 16 residues. CDR1 and CDR2 from the germline V gene are MNHEY and SMNVEV (reference sequence). The J segment lost 0 bases and the V segment lost 3 bases, leaving 8 bases of the junction unmatched. CDR3 nucleotides: TGTGCCAGCAGTTTCCCCGGGACAGAGGCCTCCTACGAGCAGTACTTC. This translates into CASSFPGTEASYEQYF.

As concerns this clonotype: Given a much more abundant clone one base away, this may be a read error. J is TRBJ2-1 and V is TRBV24-1, with D perhaps matching TRBD2 (5 bases). CDR3 length: 15 amino acids. CDR1 is KGHDR and CDR2 is SFDVKD in the germline V gene. Trimming removed 5 bases from V and 8 bases from J, with 18 bases in between. CDR3: CATSGPGRGLYEQFF. The DNA of the CDR3 is TGTGCCACCAGTGGCCCAGGACGGGGTTTGTATGAGCAGTTCTTC.

In nucleotides, the CDR3 is TGTGCCAGCAGCCCACAGGGCCTCACAGATACGCAGTATTTT. Its translation: CASSPQGLTDTQYF. The chain links TRBV11-2 to TRBJ2-3; D perhaps matches TRBD1 (6 bases). The CDR3 consists of 14 residues. V lost 5 bases, J lost 2 bases, and 11 bases lay in between. CDR1 SGHAT and CDR2 FQNNGV come from the germline V gene.

This chain joins TRBV7-2 and TRBJ2-4, with D perhaps matching TRBD1 or TRBD2 (5 bases each). V was cut by 0 bases and J by 9 bases, with 15 bases left in between. The length of the CDR3 is 15 residues. From germline, CDR1 is SGHTA and CDR2 FQGNSA. CDR3 sequence (DNA): TGTGCCAGCAGCTTAGCCCCAGGGCGAGGGGCCATTCAGTACTTC. It is translated as CASSLAPGRGAIQYF.

V is TRBV5-5 and J is TRBJ2-3; D remains ambiguous. Germline CDR1 and CDR2: SGHKS and YYEKEE (reference sequence). CDR3 length: 15 amino acids. The germline V and J ends were trimmed by 0 bases and 10 bases, with 18 bases remaining between them. This CDR3 is CASSLGSRRPRSQYF. CDR3 coding DNA: TGTGCCAGCAGCTTGGGTAGCAGGCGGCCCCGCTCGCAGTATTTT.

This clonotype was detected a few times. The CDR3 protein is CAISDRPQETQYF. CDR3 DNA sequence: TGTGCCATCAGCGACAGGCCCCAAGAGACCCAGTACTTC. This chain uses TRBV10-3 with TRBJ2-5; TRBD1 is a possible D gene (6 bases). The length of the CDR3 is 13 residues. The germline V and J ends were trimmed by 6 bases and 1 base, with 9 bases remaining between them. Germline CDR1 ENHRY, CDR2 SYGVKD.

The gene calls are TRBV20-1 and TRBJ2-5, with D possibly being TRBD1 or TRBD2 (6 bases each). Looked up from germline, CDR1 is DFQATT and CDR2 is SNEGSKA (reference sequence). This CDR3 region has 15 residues. V lost 0 bases, J lost 11 bases, and 22 bases lay in between. CDR3 coding DNA: TGCAGTGCTAGAGATTCCGGGGGCCGGTACAATGAGCAGTACTTC. Amino acid sequence: CSARDSGGRYNEQYF.